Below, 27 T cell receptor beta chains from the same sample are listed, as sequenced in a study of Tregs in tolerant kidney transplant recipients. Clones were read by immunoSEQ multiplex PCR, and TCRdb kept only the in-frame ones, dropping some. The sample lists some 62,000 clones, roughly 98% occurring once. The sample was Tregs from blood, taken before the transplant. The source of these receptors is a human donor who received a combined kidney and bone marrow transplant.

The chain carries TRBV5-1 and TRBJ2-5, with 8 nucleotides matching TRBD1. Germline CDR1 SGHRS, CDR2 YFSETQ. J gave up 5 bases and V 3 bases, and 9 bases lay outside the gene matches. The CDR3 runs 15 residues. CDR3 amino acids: CASSWTGLPRETQYF. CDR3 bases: TGCGCCAGCAGCTGGACAGGGCTACCTAGGGAGACCCAGTACTTC.

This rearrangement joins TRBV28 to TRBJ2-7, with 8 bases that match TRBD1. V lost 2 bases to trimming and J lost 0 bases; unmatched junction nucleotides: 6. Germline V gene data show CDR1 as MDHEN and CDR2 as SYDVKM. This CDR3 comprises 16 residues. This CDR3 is CASSLRTGSGSYEQYF. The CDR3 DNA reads TGTGCCAGCAGTTTAAGGACAGGGAGTGGCTCCTACGAGCAGTACTTC.

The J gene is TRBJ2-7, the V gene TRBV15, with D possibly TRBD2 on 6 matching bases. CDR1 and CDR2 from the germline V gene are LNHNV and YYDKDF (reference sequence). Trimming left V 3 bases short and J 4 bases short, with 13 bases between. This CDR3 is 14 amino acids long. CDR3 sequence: CATSRMEGKYEQYF. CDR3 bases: TGTGCCACCAGCAGGATGGAGGGCAAGTACGAGCAGTACTTC.

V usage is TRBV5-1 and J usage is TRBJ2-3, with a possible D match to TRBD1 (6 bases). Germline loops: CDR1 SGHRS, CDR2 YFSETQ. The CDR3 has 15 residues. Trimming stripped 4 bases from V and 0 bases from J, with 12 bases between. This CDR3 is CASSPQGLSTDTQYF. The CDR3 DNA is TGCGCCAGCAGCCCCCAGGGGCTGAGCACAGATACGCAGTATTTT.

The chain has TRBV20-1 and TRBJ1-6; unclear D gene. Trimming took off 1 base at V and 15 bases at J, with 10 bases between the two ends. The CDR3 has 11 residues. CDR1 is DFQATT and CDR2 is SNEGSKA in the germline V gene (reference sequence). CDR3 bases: TGCAGTGCTAGAGCTCTGGGGAGCCTCCACTTT. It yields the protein CSARALGSLHF.

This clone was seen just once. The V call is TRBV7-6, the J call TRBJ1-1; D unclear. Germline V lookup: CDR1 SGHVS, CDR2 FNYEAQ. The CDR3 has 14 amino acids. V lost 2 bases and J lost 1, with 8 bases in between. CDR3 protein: CASSLSGGNTEAFF. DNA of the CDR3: TGTGCCAGCAGCTTATCCGGTGGGAACACTGAAGCTTTCTTT.

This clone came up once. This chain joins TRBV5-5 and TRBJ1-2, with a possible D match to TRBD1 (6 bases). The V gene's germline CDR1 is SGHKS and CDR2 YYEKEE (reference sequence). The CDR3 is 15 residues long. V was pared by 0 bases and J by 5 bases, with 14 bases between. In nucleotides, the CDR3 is TGTGCCAGCAGCTTGGGAGGACAGAAGAATTATGGCTACACCTTC. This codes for CASSLGGQKNYGYTF.

DNA of the CDR3: TGCAGCGTTGAAGAGCCTGGACAGGGCCGGTTCGGCACTGAAGCTTTCTTT. It translates to CSVEEPGQGRFGTEAFF. The rearrangement links TRBV29-1 to TRBJ1-1; 8 bases are a match to TRBD1. Germline lookup yields CDR1 SQVTM and CDR2 ANQGSEA. V shed 0 bases, J shed 4 bases, and the junction held 13 bases outside the gene matches. This CDR3 comprises 17 residues.

CDR3 sequence reads: CARSPPRQRRTMNTEAFF. The CDR3 region has the DNA TGTGCCAGAAGCCCACCTAGACAGCGAAGGACTATGAACACTGAAGCTTTCTTT. The gene calls are TRBV5-3 and TRBJ1-1; tentatively, D is TRBD1 (5 bases). TRBV5-3 is treated as an ORF (open reading frame) with a function not yet certain. Trimming cost V 4 bases and J 0 bases, with 22 bases left between them. The CDR3 is made up of 18 amino acids.

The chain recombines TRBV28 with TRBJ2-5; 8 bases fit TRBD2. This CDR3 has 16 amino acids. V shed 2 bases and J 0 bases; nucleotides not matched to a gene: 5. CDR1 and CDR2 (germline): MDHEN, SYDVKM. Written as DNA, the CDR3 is TGTGCCAGCAGTTTAAGGACTAGCTTGTACCAAGAGACCCAGTACTTC. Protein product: CASSLRTSLYQETQYF.

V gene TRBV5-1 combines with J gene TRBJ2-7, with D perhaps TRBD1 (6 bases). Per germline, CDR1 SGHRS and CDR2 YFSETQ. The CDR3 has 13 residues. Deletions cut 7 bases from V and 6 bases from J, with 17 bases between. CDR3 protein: CASRSGHAGEQYF. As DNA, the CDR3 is TGCGCCAGCCGCTCGGGACACGCGGGCGAGCAGTACTTC. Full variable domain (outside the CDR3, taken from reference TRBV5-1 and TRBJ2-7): KAGVTQTPRYLIKTRGQQVTLSCSPISGHRSVSWYQQTPGQGLQFLFEYFSETQRNKGNFPGRFSGRQFSNSRSEMNVSTLELGDSALYLCASRSGHAGEQYFGPGTRLTVT.

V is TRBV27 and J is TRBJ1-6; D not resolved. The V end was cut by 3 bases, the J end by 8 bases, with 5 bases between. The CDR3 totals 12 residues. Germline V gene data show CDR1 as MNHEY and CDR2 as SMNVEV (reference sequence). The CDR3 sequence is CASSFADSPLHF. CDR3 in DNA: TGTGCCAGCAGTTTCGCAGATTCACCCCTCCACTTT.

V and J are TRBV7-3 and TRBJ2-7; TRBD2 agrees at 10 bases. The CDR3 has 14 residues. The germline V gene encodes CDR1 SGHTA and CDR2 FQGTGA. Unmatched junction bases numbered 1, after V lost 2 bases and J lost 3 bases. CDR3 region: CASSLLAGDYEQYF. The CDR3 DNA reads TGTGCCAGCAGCTTACTAGCGGGGGACTACGAGCAGTACTTC.

CDR3 in DNA: TGTGCCATCAGTGCTAGGGGACCGGGACAGGGCATCGCGGAGACCCAGTACTTC. Translation: CAISARGPGQGIAETQYF. This chain joins TRBV10-3 and TRBJ2-5; 9 nucleotides match TRBD1. The germline V gene encodes CDR1 ENHRY and CDR2 SYGVKD. This CDR3 comprises 18 residues. J gave up 5 bases and V 4 bases, and 17 bases lay outside the gene matches.

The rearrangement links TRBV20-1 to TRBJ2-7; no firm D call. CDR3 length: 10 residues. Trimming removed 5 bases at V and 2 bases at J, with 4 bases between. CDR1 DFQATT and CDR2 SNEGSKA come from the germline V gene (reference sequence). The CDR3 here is CSAQTYEQYF. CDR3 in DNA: TGCAGTGCTCAAACCTACGAGCAGTACTTC.

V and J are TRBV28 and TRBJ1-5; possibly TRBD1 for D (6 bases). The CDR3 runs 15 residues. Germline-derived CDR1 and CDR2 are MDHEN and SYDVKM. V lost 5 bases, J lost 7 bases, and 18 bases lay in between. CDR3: CASSPTGLEGQPQHF. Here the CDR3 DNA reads TGTGCCAGCAGTCCCACAGGGTTGGAAGGACAGCCCCAGCATTTT.

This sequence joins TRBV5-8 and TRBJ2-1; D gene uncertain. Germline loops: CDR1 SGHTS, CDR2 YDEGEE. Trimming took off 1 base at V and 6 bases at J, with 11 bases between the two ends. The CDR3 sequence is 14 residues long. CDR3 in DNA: TGTGCCAGCAGCTTGTCGGATAGCTTCAATGAGCAGTTCTTC. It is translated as CASSLSDSFNEQFF.

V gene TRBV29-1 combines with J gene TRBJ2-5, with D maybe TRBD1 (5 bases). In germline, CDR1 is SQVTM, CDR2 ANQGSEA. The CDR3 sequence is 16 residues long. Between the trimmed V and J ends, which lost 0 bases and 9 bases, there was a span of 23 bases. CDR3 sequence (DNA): TGCAGCGTTGAAGATCTTTGGGGTTTAGGGGCGCAGCCCCAGTACTTC. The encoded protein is CSVEDLWGLGAQPQYF.

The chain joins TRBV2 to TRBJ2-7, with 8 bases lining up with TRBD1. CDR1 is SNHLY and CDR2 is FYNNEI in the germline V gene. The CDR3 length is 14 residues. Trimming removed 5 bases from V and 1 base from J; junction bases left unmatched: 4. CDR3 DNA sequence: TGTGCCAGCAGTTACGACAGGGGATCCTACGAGCAGTACTTC. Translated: CASSYDRGSYEQYF.

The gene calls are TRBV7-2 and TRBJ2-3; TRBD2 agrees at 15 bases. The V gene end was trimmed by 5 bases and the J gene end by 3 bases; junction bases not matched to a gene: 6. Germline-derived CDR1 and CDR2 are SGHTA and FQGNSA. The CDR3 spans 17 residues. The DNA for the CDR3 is TGTGCCAGCAGCCCTGGACTAGCGGGGGGGTCGACAGATACGCAGTATTTT. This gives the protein CASSPGLAGGSTDTQYF. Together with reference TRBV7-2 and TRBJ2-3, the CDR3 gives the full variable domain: GAGVSQSPSNKVTEKGKDVELRCDPISGHTALYWYRQSLGQGLEFLIYFQGNSAPDKSGLPSDRFSAERTGGSVSTLTIQRTQQEDSAVYLCASSPGLAGGSTDTQYFGPGTRLTVL.

DNA for the CDR3: TGTGCCAGCTCACCAGCGGCAGACTATGGCTACACCTTC. Amino acids: CASSPAADYGYTF. The chain is built from TRBV18 and TRBJ1-2; D gene ambiguous. Trimming left V 2 bases short and J 3 bases short, with 7 bases between. The germline CDR1 and CDR2 sequences are KGHSH and LQKENI. The CDR3 loop spans 13 amino acids.

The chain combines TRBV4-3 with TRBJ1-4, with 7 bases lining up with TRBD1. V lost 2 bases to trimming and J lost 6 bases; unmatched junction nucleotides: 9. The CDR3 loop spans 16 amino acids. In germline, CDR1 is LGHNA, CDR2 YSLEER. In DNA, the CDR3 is TGCGCCAGCAGCCAACTCTTCGGGACAGTAGATGAAAAACTGTTTTTT. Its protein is CASSQLFGTVDEKLFF.

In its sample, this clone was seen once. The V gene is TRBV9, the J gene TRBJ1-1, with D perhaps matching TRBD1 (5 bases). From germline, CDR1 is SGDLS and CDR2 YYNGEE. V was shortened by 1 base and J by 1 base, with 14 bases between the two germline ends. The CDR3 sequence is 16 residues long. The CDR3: CASSVSFGAENTEAFF. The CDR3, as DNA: TGTGCCAGCAGCGTAAGTTTTGGGGCGGAGAACACTGAAGCTTTCTTT.

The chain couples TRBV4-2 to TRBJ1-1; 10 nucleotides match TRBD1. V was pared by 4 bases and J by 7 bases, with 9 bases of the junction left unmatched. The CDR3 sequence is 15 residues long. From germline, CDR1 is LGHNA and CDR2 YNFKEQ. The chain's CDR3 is CASSPQRDRGYEAFF. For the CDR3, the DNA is TGTGCCAGCAGCCCACAGAGGGACAGGGGATATGAAGCTTTCTTT.

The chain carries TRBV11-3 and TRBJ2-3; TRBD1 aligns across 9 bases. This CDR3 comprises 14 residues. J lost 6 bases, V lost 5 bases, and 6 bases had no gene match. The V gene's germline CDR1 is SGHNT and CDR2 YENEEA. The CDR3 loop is CASSPQGAHDTQYF. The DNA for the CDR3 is TGTGCCAGCAGCCCACAGGGGGCCCACGATACGCAGTATTTT.

For the CDR3, the DNA is TGTGCCAGCAGCTTCAGACTAGCGGGGGGCACAGATACGCAGTATTTT. Translated, it gives CASSFRLAGGTDTQYF. This chain joins TRBV7-2 and TRBJ2-3, with 12 bases lining up with TRBD2. Germline loops: CDR1 SGHTA, CDR2 FQGNSA. The length of the CDR3 is 16 residues. V lost 3 bases to trimming and J lost 1 base; unmatched junction nucleotides: 2.

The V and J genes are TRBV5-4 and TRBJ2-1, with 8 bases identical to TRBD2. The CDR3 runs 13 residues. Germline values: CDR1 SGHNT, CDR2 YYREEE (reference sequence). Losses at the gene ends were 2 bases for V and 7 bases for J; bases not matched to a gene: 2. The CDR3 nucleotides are TGTGCCAGCAGCTTAGGGACTAGGAATGAGCAGTTCTTC. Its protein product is CASSLGTRNEQFF.